What follows describes a single TCR beta chain. Authors' processing steps: Amplification of reference gene primers was used by the study to estimate nucleated cell counts. Sequenced by immunoSEQ multiplex PCR; TCRdb stores in-frame clones only, minus some. V, J and clone size derive from that table, while D and trimming were established from the DNA sequence. Counted here are about 210,000 clones, about 88% occurring once; the ten biggest clones make up roughly 3%. The data belong to a study of blood T cell repertoires in COVID-19. Overall study context: Donors in the United States, Italy and Spain gave samples during acute or convalescent COVID-19. T cells, B-cell-depleted T cells, or PBMCs provided the cDNA or gDNA that served as material.

CDR3 length: 16 residues. Trimming took 2 bases from V and 0 from J, leaving 14 bases between them. Germline lookup yields CDR1 KGHSH and CDR2 LQKENI. The chain couples TRBV18 to TRBJ2-7; the D gene is possibly TRBD1 (6 bases). This clonotype was sampled from a man in his 60s with acute or convalescent COVID-19. The specimen sequenced was peripheral blood. The chain's CDR3 is CASSPIKGQISYEQYF. The CDR3 DNA reads as TGTGCCAGCTCACCAATTAAAGGACAGATCTCCTACGAGCAGTACTTC.